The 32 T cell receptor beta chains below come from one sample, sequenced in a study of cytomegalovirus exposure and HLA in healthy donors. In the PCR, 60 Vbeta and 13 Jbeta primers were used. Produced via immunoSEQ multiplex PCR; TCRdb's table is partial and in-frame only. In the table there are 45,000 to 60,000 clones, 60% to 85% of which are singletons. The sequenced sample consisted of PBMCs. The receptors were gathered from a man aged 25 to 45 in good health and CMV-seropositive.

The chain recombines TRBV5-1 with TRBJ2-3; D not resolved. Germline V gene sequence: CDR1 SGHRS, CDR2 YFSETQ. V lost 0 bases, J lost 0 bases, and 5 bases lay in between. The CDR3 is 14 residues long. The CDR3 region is CASSLGRSTDTQYF. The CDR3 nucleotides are TGCGCCAGCAGCTTGGGGCGGAGCACAGATACGCAGTATTTT.

The CDR3 DNA reads as TGTGCCAGCAGCTTAGCGGGGGGGACCTACGAGCAGTACTTC. This encodes CASSLAGGTYEQYF. The chain uses TRBV7-6 and TRBJ2-7; 7 positions agree with TRBD2. Trimming took 0 bases from V and 2 from J; bases not matched to a gene: 1. This CDR3 is 14 amino acids long. Germline lookup yields CDR1 SGHVS and CDR2 FNYEAQ.

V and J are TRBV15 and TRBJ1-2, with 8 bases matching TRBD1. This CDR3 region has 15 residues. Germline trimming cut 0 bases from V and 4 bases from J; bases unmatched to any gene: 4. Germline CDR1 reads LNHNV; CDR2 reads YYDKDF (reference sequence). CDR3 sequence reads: CATSRDSRGPYGYTF. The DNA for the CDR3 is TGTGCCACCAGCAGAGATTCCAGGGGGCCCTATGGCTACACCTTC. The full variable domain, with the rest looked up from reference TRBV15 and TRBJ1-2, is DAMVIQNPRYQVTQFGKPVTLSCSQTLNHNVMYWYQQKSSQAPKLLFHYYDKDFNNEADTPDNFQSRRPNTSFCFLDIRSPGLGDTAMYLCATSRDSRGPYGYTFGSGTRLTVV.

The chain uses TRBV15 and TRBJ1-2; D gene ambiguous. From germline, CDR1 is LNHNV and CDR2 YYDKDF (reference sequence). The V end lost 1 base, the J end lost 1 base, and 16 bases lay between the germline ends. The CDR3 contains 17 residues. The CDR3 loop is CATSRAGRAVVNYGYTF. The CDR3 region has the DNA TGTGCCACCAGCAGAGCGGGCAGAGCGGTGGTTAACTATGGCTACACCTTC.

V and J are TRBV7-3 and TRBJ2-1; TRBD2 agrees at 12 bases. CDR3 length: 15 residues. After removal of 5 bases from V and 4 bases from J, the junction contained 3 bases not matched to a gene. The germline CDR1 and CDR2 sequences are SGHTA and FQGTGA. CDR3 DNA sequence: TGTGCCAGCAGCCGGACTAGCGGGATGTACAATGAGCAGTTCTTC. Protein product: CASSRTSGMYNEQFF.

The CDR3 coding sequence is TGCGCCAGCAGCTTTTCGACAGGGAGAGATACGCAGTATTTT. Protein: CASSFSTGRDTQYF. The gene calls are TRBV5-1 and TRBJ2-3, with TRBD1 matching 7 bases. Unmatched junction bases numbered 5, after V lost 2 bases and J lost 5 bases. CDR3 length: 14 amino acids. Germline CDR1 SGHRS, CDR2 YFSETQ.

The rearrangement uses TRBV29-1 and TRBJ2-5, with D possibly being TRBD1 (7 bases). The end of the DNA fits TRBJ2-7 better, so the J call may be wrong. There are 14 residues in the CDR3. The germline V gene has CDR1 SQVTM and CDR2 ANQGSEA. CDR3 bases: TGCAGCGTTGCTGGACACAGGGGACTCTACGAGCAGTACTTC. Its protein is CSVAGHRGLYEQYF.

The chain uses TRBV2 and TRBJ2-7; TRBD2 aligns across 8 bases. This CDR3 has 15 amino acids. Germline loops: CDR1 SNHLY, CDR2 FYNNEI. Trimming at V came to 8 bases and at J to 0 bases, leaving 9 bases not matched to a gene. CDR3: CASHTSGSGSYEQYF. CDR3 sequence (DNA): TGTGCCAGCCACACTAGCGGTTCTGGCTCCTACGAGCAGTACTTC.

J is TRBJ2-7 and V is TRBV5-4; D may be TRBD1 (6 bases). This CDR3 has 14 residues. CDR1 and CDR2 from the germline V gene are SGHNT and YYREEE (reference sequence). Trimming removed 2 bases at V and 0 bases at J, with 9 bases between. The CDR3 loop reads CASSFGQTSYEQYF. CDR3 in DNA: TGTGCCAGCAGCTTTGGACAGACCTCCTACGAGCAGTACTTC.

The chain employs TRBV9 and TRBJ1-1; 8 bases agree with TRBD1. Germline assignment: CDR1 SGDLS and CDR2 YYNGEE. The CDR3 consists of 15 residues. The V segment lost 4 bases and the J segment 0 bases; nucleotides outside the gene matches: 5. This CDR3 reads CASSPPDRVNTEAFF. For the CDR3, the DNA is TGTGCCAGCAGCCCCCCGGACAGGGTGAACACTGAAGCTTTCTTT.

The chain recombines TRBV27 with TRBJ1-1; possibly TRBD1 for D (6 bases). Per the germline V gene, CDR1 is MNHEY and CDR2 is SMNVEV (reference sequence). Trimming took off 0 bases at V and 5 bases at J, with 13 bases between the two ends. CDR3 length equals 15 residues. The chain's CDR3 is CASSLSGGHKTEAFF. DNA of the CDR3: TGTGCCAGCAGTTTATCGGGGGGGCATAAGACTGAAGCTTTCTTT.

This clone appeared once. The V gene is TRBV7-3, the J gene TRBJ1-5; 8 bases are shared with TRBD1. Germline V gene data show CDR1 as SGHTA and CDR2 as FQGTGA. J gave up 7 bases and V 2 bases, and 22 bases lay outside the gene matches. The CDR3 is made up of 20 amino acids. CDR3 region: CASSLGVFQGQDVVEQPQHF. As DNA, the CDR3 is TGTGCCAGCAGCTTAGGAGTATTTCAGGGACAGGATGTAGTAGAACAGCCCCAGCATTTT.

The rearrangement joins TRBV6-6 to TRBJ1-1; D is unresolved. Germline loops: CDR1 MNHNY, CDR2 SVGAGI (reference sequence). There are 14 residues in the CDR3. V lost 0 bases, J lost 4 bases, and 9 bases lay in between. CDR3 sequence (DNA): TGTGCCAGCAGTTACTCGCTCCGAGCCACTGAAGCTTTCTTT. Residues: CASSYSLRATEAFF.

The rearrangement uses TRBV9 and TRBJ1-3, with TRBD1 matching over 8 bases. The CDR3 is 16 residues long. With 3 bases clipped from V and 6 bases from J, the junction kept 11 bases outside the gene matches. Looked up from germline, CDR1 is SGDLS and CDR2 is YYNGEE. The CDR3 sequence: CASSGENRDRSNTIYF. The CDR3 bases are TGTGCCAGCAGCGGCGAAAACAGGGACAGGTCAAACACCATATATTTT.

For the CDR3, the DNA is TGTGCCAGCAGCTCCGGGACTAGCGGGGGATCGTACCAAGAGACCCAGTACTTC. Amino acids: CASSSGTSGGSYQETQYF. The J gene is TRBJ2-5, the V gene TRBV5-4, with TRBD2 identical over 14 bases. This CDR3 contains 18 residues. V lost 3 bases, J lost 0 bases, and 7 bases stayed unmatched. Looked up from germline, CDR1 is SGHNT and CDR2 is YYREEE (reference sequence).

This chain's CDR3 is CASRAGLSSGNTIYF. The CDR3 bases are TGTGCCAGCAGGGCAGGCCTGAGCTCTGGAAACACCATATATTTT. The V gene is TRBV6-1, the J gene TRBJ1-3; D remains unclear. The CDR3 extends over 15 amino acids. Germline CDR1 is MNHNS and CDR2 is SASEGT. V lost 6 bases and J lost 0, with 12 bases in between.

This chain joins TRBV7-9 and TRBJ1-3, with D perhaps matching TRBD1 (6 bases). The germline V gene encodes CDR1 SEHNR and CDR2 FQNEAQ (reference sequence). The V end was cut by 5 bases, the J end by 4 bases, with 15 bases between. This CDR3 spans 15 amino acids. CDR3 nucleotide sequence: TGTGCCAGCAGCCCAAAAAACAGGGTAGGAAACACCATATATTTT. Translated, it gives CASSPKNRVGNTIYF.

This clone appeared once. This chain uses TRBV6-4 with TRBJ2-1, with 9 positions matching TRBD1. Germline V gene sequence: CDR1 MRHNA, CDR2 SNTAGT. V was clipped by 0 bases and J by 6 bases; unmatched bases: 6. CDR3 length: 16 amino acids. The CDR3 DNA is TGTGCCAGCAGTGACTCTGGGGGACAGGGCTTCAATGAGCAGTTCTTC. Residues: CASSDSGGQGFNEQFF.

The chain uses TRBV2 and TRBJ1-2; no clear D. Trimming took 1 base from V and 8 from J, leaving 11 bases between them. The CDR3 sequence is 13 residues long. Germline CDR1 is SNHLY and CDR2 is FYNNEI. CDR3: CASSEGGKGGYTF. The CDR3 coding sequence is TGTGCCAGCAGTGAAGGAGGGAAAGGGGGCTACACCTTC.

The CDR3 protein is CASSGVRGTGYEQYF. In DNA form, the CDR3 reads TGTGCCAGCAGTGGCGTGCGGGGTACTGGCTACGAGCAGTACTTC. The chain couples TRBV28 to TRBJ2-7, with D perhaps TRBD2 (6 bases). Germline V gene lookup returns CDR1 MDHEN and CDR2 SYDVKM. V was cut by 5 bases and J by 3 bases, with 17 bases left in between. The CDR3 totals 15 residues. Based on the CDR3 plus reference TRBV28 and TRBJ2-7, the full variable domain is DVKVTQSSRYLVKRTGEKVFLECVQDMDHENMFWYRQDPGLGLRLIYFSYDVKMKEKGDIPEGYSVSREKKERFSLILESASTNQTSMYLCASSGVRGTGYEQYFGPGTRLTVT.

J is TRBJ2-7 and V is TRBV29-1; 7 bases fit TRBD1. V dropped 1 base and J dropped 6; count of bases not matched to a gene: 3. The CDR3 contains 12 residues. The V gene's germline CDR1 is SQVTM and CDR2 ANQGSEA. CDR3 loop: CSVEVRGREQYF. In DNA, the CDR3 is TGCAGCGTTGAAGTTAGGGGGCGCGAGCAGTACTTC.

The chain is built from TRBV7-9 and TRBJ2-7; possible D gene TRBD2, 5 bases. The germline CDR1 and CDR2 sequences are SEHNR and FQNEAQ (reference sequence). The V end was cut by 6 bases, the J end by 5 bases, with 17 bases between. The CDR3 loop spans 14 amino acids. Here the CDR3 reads CASRSLAEGHEQYF. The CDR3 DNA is TGTGCCAGCAGGTCTCTTGCCGAGGGCCACGAGCAGTACTTC.

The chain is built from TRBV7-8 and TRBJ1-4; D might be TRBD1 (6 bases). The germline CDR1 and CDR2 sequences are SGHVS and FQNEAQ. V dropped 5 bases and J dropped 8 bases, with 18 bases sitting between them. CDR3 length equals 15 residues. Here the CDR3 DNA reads TGTGCCAGCAGCCCCGAGGGGGGGCAAGGGGAAAAACTGTTTTTT. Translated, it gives CASSPEGGQGEKLFF.

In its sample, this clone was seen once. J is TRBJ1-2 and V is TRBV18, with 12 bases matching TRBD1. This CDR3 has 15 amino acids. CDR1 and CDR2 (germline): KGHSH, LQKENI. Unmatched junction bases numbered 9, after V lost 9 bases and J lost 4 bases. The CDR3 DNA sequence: TGTGCCAGTTCAACCGGGACAGGGGGCGGCTATGGCTACACCTTC. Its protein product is CASSTGTGGGYGYTF.

The CDR3 DNA follows: TGTGCCAGCAGCTTACTGACTGAAGCTTTCTTT. It codes for CASSLLTEAFF. The V gene is TRBV11-2, the J gene TRBJ1-1; D not certain. The V end was cut by 2 bases, the J end by 5 bases, with 3 bases between. CDR3 size: 11 residues. Germline-derived CDR1 and CDR2 are SGHAT and FQNNGV.

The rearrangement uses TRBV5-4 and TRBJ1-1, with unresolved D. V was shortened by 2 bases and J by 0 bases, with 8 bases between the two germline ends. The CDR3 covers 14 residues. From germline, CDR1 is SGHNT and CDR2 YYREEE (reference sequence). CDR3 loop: CASSFGEMNTEAFF. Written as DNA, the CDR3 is TGTGCCAGCAGCTTTGGAGAGATGAACACTGAAGCTTTCTTT.

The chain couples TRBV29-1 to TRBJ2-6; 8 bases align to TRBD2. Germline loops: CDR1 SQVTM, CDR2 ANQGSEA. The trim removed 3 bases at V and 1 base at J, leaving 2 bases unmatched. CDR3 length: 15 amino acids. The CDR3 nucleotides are TGCAGCGTTGAGCCTAGCGGGTCTGGGGCCAACGTCCTGACTTTC. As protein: CSVEPSGSGANVLTF.

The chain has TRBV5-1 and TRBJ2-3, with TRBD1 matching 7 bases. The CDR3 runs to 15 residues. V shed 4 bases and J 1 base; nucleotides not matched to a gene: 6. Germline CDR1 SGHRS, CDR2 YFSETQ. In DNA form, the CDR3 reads TGCGCCAGCAGCGTGCAGGGGGTAGGCACAGATACGCAGTATTTT. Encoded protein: CASSVQGVGTDTQYF.

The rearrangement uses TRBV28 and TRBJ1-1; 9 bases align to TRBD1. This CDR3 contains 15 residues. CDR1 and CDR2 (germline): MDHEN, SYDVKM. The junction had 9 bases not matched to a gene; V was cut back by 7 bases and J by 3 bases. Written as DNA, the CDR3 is TGTGCCAGCAACGAACTGGACAGGGGAGACACTGAAGCTTTCTTT. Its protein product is CASNELDRGDTEAFF.

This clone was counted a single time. Written as DNA, the CDR3 is TGTGCCAGCAGCCGTAGCGGGGGGAAGTACGAGCAGTACTTC. It encodes CASSRSGGKYEQYF. This chain uses TRBV7-9 with TRBJ2-7; 10 nucleotides align to TRBD2. J lost 4 bases, V lost 5 bases, and 5 bases had no gene match. CDR1 and CDR2 from the germline V gene are SEHNR and FQNEAQ (reference sequence). There are 14 residues in the CDR3.

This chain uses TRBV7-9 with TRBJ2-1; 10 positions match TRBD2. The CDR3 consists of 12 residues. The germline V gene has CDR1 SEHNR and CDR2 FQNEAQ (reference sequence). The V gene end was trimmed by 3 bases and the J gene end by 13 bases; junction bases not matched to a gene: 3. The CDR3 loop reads CASSFSGGTQFF. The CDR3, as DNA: TGTGCCAGCAGCTTTAGCGGGGGGACCCAGTTCTTC.

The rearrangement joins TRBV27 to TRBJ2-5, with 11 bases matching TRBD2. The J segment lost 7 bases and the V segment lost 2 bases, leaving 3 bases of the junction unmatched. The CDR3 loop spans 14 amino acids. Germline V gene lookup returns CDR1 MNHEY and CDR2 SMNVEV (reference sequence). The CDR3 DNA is TGTGCCAGCAGTTTACAGGGGACTAGCGGGACCCAGTACTTC. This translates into CASSLQGTSGTQYF.